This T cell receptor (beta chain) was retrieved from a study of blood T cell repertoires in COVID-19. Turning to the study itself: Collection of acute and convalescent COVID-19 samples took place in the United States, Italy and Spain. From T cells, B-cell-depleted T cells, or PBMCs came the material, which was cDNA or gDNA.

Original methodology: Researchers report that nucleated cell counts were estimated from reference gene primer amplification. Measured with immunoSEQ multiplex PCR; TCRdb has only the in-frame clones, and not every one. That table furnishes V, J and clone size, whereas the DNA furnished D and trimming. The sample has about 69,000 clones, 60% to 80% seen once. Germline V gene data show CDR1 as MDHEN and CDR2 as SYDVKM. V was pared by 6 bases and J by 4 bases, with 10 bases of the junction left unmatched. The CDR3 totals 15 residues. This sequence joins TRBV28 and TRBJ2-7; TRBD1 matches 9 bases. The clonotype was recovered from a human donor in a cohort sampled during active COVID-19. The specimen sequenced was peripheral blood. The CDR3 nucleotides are TGTGCCAGCAGCACTCGGGACAGGGCTAGTTACGAGCAGTACTTC. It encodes CASSTRDRASYEQYF.